The 10 T cell receptor beta chains reported below all come from one sample, sequenced in a study of blood T cell repertoires in COVID-19. The protocol was immunoSEQ multiplex PCR, while the TCRdb copy is restricted to in-frame clones and leaves out a portion. This table holds 100,000 to 150,000 clones, less than 90% found once. The specimen sequenced was PBMCs or T cells enriched from blood (not recorded which). The source of these receptors is a woman aged 45-65 years who had recovered from COVID-19.

The chain has TRBV7-5 and TRBJ1-2. TRBV7-5 is a pseudogene locus. The CDR3 totals 18 residues. The CDR3 DNA reads as TGTGCCAGAAGCTTATTCCGGGACTGGGCAGGGCGCTACTATGGCTACACCTTC. It yields the protein CARSLFRDWAGRYYGYTF.

This chain joins TRBV18 and TRBJ1-5, with TRBD1 identical over 10 bases. V gave up 4 bases and J gave up 5 bases; unmatched junction bases: 5. Germline V CDR1 and CDR2: KGHSH, LQKENI. The CDR3 has 15 amino acids. Here the CDR3 DNA reads TGTGCCAGCTCACTCAACGACAGGGGGCATCAGCCCCAGCATTTT. Amino acids: CASSLNDRGHQPQHF.

This clone was observed a single time. The sample contains more than one DNA sequence encoding this CDR3. The CDR3 DNA sequence: TGTGCCTGGAGTGTGCAGGAGAACACTGAAGCTTTCTTT. It codes for CAWSVQENTEAFF. This chain connects TRBV30 to TRBJ1-1; no definite D call. Trimming shortened V by 0 bases and J by 1 base, and 6 bases separated the two germline ends. The CDR3 runs to 13 residues. Germline V CDR1 and CDR2: GTSNPN, SVGIG (reference sequence).

The chain joins TRBV19 to TRBJ2-2, with a tentative D call TRBD2 (5 bases). The V gene's germline CDR1 is LNHDA and CDR2 SQIVND (reference sequence). The V and J ends lost 5 bases and 1 base respectively, with 14 bases between them. The CDR3 runs 16 residues. DNA of the CDR3: TGTGCCAGTAGTCCCTATGGGAGCGAGAACACCGGGGAGCTGTTTTTT. Protein product: CASSPYGSENTGELFF.

CDR3 DNA: TGTGCCAGCAGCTCGTGGACAGGATATGGGAATTCACCCCTCCACTTT. Protein sequence: CASSSWTGYGNSPLHF. The rearrangement links TRBV5-6 to TRBJ1-6, with 7 positions matching TRBD1. After removal of 3 bases from V and 7 bases from J, the junction contained 10 bases not matched to a gene. The CDR3 is made up of 16 amino acids. Germline loops: CDR1 SGHDT, CDR2 YYEEEE. Full variable domain (outside the CDR3, taken from reference TRBV5-6 and TRBJ1-6): DAGVTQSPTHLIKTRGQQVTLRCSPKSGHDTVSWYQQALGQGPQFIFQYYEEEERQRGNFPDRFSGHQFPNYSSELNVNALLLGDSALYLCASSSWTGYGNSPLHFGNGTRLTVT.

This chain joins TRBV7-2 and TRBJ2-7; 8 positions match TRBD2. CDR3 length: 16 amino acids. The germline gives CDR1 SGHTA, CDR2 FQGNSA. V shed 5 bases and J 2 bases; nucleotides not matched to a gene: 11. CDR3 in amino acids: CASSPSSGGVTYEQYF. CDR3 coding DNA: TGTGCCAGCAGCCCCTCGAGCGGGGGAGTAACCTACGAGCAGTACTTC.

This clone showed up just once. J is TRBJ2-1 and V is TRBV10-2; 11 nucleotides match TRBD2. The CDR3 loop spans 16 amino acids. V trimming: 4 bases; J trimming: 8 bases; junction bases outside the gene matches: 10. Germline-derived CDR1 and CDR2 are WSHSY and SAAADI. The CDR3 sequence: CASSGPLAGGLDEQFF. In DNA, the CDR3 is TGCGCCAGCAGTGGACCTTTAGCGGGGGGGCTCGATGAGCAGTTCTTC.

The gene calls are TRBV7-6 and TRBJ1-3; no clear D. Looked up from germline, CDR1 is SGHVS and CDR2 is FNYEAQ. This CDR3 contains 14 residues. The ends were cut back, 5 bases at V and 4 bases at J, with 12 bases in the middle. CDR3 loop: CASSHPREGNTIYF. DNA of the CDR3: TGTGCCAGCAGCCACCCCCGAGAGGGAAACACCATATATTTT.

V usage is TRBV3-1 (or the pseudogene TRBV3-2) and J usage is TRBJ2-7, with 8 bases that match TRBD2. Per germline, CDR1 LGHDT and CDR2 YNNKEL (reference sequence). CDR3 length: 15 residues. The V segment lost 5 bases and the J segment 2 bases; nucleotides outside the gene matches: 8. CDR3 DNA sequence: TGTGCCAGCAGCTCCCGTAGGCGGGGGGCCTACGAGCAGTACTTC. Its translation is CASSSRRRGAYEQYF.

This clone has a single count. V is TRBV6-1 and J is TRBJ2-7; 9 bases fit TRBD1. The CDR3 runs 14 residues. Trimming at V came to 3 bases and at J to 5 bases, leaving 5 bases not matched to a gene. Germline values: CDR1 MNHNS, CDR2 SASEGT. CDR3 DNA sequence: TGTGCCAGCAGTGAGCTAGGACAGGGGAACGAGCAGTACTTC. This codes for CASSELGQGNEQYF.